This T cell receptor beta chain was sequenced for a study of blood T cells in healthy people across ages (dated by TCRdb to the mid-2010s). About the full investigation: In model experiments, template switching captured about one uniquely barcoded TCR beta cDNA molecule for every two T cells. The donors were divided into four age groups: young (average approximately 16 years), middle-aged (about 40), aged (62) and long-lived (about 84). Using the same blood draw, the study looked at two additional independent replicas of 1 million unique cDNA reads for two donors, one aged 18 to 29 and the other aged 80 or older. To avoid experimental bias, donors of different ages were randomly spread across the sequencing lanes. The study measured age-related changes in TCR beta repertoire diversity using deep sequencing normalized with unique cDNA molecular identifiers.

About this clonotype: No antigen is known for it. Base qualities are not recorded, but no much larger clone differs from it by a single base.

The method behind the library was 5' RACE. The data were produced on an Illumina HiSeq 2500. A second PCR of roughly 7 to 11 cycles was performed with a sample-barcoded 5' primer and a J-beta primer mix. A unique molecular identifier was introduced onto each TCR beta cDNA molecule by a template-switch 5' adaptor carrying 12 random nucleotides. Each sample yielded at least 2.5 million CDR3-containing paired-end reads. First-strand cDNA synthesis was performed from all RNA using the Mint cDNA synthesis kit, with priming by a TRBC-specific oligonucleotide. After uracil-DNA glycosylase treatment, a first 18-cycle PCR used universal primers M1SS and BC2_uni_R on all cDNA. Turning to the authors' computational methods: Normalization of each sample was performed by random selection of 1 million high-quality reads, each carrying a distinct molecular identifier. Instead of being binned into consensus sequences, reads that shared molecular identifiers were thrown out. MiTCR, with a Q25 quality threshold and the strictest error-elimination algorithm, was used for CDR3 identification, clonotype clustering and error correction. A nonparametric unseen species model using Euler transformation provided a lower-bound estimate of total TCR beta diversity. The public sequencing data were trimmed at Q25 with fastp and processed into clonotypes with MiXCR by TCRdb, which kept only in-frame beta chains. Rows are combined by CDR3 protein, so each entry shows the most common genes and DNA. Clone size and V and J calls follow TCRdb, not the original study. The table for this sample lists 650,000 to 1,000,000 distinct CDR3 sequences; about 42% of them were counted only once. The ten largest clones represent approximately 18% of the sample.

Overall results and qualifications from the work: Estimates of total diversity based on one million sequenced T cells were regarded as lower bounds and as underestimates. As age increased, observed TCR beta diversity per million T cells dropped in a roughly linear way, and a significant reduction was already evident by age 40. Compared with the aged group, more naive CD4+ T cells, fewer expanded clones and increased TCR diversity were shown by the long-lived group, suggesting age selection. Because donor CMV infection status was unknown, age-related changes in expanded clonotypes were potentially confounded. Because profiling used bulk unsorted PBMCs, naive and antigen-experienced compartments could not be compared conclusively. Observed TCR beta diversity correlated strongly with the percentage of naive T cells measured by flow cytometry.

Donors were around 37 systemically healthy Caucasian individuals from Russia aged about 6 to 100 years. Each donor gave approximately 10 milliliters of peripheral blood, collected into EDTA-treated Vacutainer tubes. Ficoll-Paque density-gradient centrifugation was used to isolate PBMCs, with at least 6.5 million per sample. Total RNA, at least 5 micrograms per sample, was extracted from PBMCs with Trizol reagent. For every donor, an aliquot of PBMCs went through flow cytometry to measure the percentages of naive CD45RAhigh/CD27high T cells. The specimen was blood. The receptor was derived from a man older than 75 in good health.

The nucleotide sequence reads as follows: TGTGCCAGCAGCTTAGAAGCCCACGGGACAGGGTCTAGCGAGCAGTACTTC. Translated, it gives CASSLEAHGTGSSEQYF. Recombination joined TRBV7-6 with TRBJ2-7; 9 junctional bases match TRBD1. From V the trimming removes 1 base and from J it removes 6 bases, while the gene matches leave 13 bases of the junction unaccounted for. Based on the germline V gene, the CDR1 and CDR2 sequences are SGHVS and FNYEAQ. The CDR3 runs 17 residues from the cysteine to the phenylalanine. Kept here is only the CDR3 DNA, which spans 51 bases and is read in frame from base 1.